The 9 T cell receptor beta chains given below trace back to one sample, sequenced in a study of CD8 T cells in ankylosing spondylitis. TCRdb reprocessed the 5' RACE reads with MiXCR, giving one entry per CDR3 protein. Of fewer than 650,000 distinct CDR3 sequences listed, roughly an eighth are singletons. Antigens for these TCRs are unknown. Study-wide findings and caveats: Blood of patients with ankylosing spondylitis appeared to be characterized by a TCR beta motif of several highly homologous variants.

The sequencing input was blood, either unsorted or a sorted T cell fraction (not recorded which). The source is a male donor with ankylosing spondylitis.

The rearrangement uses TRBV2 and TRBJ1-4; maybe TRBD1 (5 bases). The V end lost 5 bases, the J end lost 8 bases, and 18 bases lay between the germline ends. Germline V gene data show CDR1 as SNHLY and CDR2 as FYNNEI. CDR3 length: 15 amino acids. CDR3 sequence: CASSSLNLKGEKLFF. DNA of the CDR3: TGTGCCAGCAGTTCTTTAAACCTAAAGGGGGAAAAACTGTTTTTT. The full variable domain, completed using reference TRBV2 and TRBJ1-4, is EPEVTQTPSHQVTQMGQEVILRCVPISNHLYFYWYRQILGQKVEFLVSFYNNEISEKSEIFDDQFSVERPDGSNFTLKIRSTKLEDSAMYFCASSSLNLKGEKLFFGSGTQLSVL.

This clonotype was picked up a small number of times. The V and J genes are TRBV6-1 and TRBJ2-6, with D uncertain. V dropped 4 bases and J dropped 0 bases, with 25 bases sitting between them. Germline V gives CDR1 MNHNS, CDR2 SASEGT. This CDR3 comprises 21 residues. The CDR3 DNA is TGTGCCAGCAGTGGAGGATGGACGCCAGGCAAAACCTTCTCTGGGGCCAACGTCCTGACTTTC. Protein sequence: CASSGGWTPGKTFSGANVLTF.

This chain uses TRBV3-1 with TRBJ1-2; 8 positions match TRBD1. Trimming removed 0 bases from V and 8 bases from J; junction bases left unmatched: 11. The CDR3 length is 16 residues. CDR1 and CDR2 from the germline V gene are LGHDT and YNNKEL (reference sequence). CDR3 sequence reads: CASSQEIRQGRRGYTF. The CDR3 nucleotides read TGTGCCAGCAGCCAAGAAATTCGACAGGGGCGTCGGGGCTACACCTTC.

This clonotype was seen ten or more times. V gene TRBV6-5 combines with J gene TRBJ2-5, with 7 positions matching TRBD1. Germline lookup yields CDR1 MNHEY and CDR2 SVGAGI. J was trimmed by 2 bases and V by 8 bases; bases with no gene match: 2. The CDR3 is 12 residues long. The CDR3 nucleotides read TGTGCCAGCTCACAGGGGCAAGAGACCCAGTACTTC. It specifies CASSQGQETQYF.

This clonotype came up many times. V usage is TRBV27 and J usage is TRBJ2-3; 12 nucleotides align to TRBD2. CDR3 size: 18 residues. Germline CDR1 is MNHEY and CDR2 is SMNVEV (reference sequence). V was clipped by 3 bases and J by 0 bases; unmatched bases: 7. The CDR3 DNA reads TGTGCCAGCAGTTTCGTATGGACTAGCGGGGTTAGCACAGATACGCAGTATTTT. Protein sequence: CASSFVWTSGVSTDTQYF.

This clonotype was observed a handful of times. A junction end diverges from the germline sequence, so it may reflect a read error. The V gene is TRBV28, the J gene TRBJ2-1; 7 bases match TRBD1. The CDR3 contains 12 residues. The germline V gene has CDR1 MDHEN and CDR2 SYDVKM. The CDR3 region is CASSLIRQGEVF. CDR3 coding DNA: TGTGCCAGCAGTTTAATAAGACAGGGAGAAGTCTTC.

The CDR3 DNA sequence: TGTGCCAGCAGCCCCCGGGCTGGAGGGACTTATGGCTACACCTTC. Its translation is CASSPRAGGTYGYTF. This rearrangement joins TRBV3-1 to TRBJ1-2; D possibly corresponds to TRBD1 (5 bases). The V gene's germline CDR1 is LGHDT and CDR2 YNNKEL (reference sequence). V was clipped by 4 bases and J by 5 bases, with 17 bases between them. CDR3 length: 15 amino acids. Filled out from reference TRBV3-1 and TRBJ1-2, the complete variable domain reads DTAVSQTPKYLVTQMGNDKSIKCEQNLGHDTMYWYKQDSKKFLKIMFSYNNKELIINETVPNRFSPKSPDKAHLNLHINSLELGDSAVYFCASSPRAGGTYGYTFGSGTRLTVV.

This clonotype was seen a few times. The CDR3 loop is CASSPYGTGSSYEQYV. For the CDR3, the DNA is TGTGCCAGCAGCCCCTACGGGACAGGAAGCTCCTACGAGCAGTACGTC. This chain connects TRBV7-8 to TRBJ2-7, with 8 positions matching TRBD1. The V gene's germline CDR1 is SGHVS and CDR2 FQNEAQ. Trimming removed 5 bases from V and 0 bases from J; junction bases left unmatched: 9. This CDR3 contains 16 residues.

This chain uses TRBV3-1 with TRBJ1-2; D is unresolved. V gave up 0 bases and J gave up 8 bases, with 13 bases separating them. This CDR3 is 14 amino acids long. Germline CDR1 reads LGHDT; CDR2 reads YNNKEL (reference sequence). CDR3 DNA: TGTGCCAGCAGCCAAGATCTGGGCGGCCGGGGCTACACCTTC. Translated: CASSQDLGGRGYTF.